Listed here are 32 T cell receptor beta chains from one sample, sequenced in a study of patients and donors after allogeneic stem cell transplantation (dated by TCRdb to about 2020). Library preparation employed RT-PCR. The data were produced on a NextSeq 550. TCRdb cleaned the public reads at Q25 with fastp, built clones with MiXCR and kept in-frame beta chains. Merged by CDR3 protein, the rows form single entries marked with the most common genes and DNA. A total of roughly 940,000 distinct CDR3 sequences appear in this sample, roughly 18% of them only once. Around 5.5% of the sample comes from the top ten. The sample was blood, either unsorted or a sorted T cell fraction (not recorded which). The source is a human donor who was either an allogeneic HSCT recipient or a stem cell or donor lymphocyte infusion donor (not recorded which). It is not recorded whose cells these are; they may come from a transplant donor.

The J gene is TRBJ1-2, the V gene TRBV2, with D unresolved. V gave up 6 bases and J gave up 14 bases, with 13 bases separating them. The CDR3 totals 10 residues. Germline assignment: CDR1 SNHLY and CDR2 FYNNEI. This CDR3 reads CASSAGILTF. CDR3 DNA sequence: TGTGCCAGCAGCGCCGGGATCTTAACCTTC. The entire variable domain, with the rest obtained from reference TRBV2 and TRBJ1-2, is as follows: EPEVTQTPSHQVTQMGQEVILRCVPISNHLYFYWYRQILGQKVEFLVSFYNNEISEKSEIFDDQFSVERPDGSNFTLKIRSTKLEDSAMYFCASSAGILTFGSGTRLTVV.

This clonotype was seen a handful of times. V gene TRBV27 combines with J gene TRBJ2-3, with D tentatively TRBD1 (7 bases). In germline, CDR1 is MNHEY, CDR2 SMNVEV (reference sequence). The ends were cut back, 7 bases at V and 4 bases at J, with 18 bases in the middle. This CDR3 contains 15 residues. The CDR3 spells CASTFSTGRSDTQYF. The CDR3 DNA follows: TGTGCCAGCACCTTTTCGACAGGGAGGTCAGATACGCAGTATTTT.

The CDR3 DNA follows: TGTGCCAGCAGCGGGGGTCCGGGAGGCACAGATACGCAGTATTTT. This encodes CASSGGPGGTDTQYF. The rearrangement uses TRBV9 and TRBJ2-3, with D possibly being TRBD2 (6 bases). V was cut by 3 bases and J by 1 base, with 12 bases left in between. Germline V gives CDR1 SGDLS, CDR2 YYNGEE. The CDR3 is 15 residues long. Filled out from reference TRBV9 and TRBJ2-3, the complete variable domain reads DSGVTQTPKHLITATGQRVTLRCSPRSGDLSVYWYQQSLDQGLQFLIQYYNGEERAKGNILERFSAQQFPDLHSELNLSSLELGDSALYFCASSGGPGGTDTQYFGPGTRLTVL.

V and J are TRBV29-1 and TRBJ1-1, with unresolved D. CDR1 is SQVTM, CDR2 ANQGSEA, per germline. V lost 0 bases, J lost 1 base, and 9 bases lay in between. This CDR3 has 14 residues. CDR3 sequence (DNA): TGCAGCGTTGAAGATGGTGGAAGGAACACTGAAGCTTTCTTT. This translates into CSVEDGGRNTEAFF.

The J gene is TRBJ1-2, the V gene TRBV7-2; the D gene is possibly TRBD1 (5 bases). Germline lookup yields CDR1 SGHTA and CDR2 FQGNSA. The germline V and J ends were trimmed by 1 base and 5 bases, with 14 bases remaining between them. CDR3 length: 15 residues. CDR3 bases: TGTGCCAGCAGCTTAGTATCGGGGCAGCGGTATGGCTACACCTTC. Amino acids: CASSLVSGQRYGYTF.

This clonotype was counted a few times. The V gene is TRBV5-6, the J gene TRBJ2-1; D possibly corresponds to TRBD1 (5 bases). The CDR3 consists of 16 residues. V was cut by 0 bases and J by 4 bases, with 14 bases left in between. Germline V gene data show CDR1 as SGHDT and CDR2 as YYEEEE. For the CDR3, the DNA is TGTGCCAGCAGCTTGGGACAGATCAAAGTTTACAATGAGCAGTTCTTC. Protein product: CASSLGQIKVYNEQFF.

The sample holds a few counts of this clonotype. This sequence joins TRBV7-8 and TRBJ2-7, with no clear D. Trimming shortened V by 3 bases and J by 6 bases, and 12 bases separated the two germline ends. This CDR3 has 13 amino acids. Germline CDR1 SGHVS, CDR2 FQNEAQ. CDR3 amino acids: CASSLTPAFEQYF. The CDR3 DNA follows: TGTGCCAGCAGCTTGACCCCTGCGTTCGAGCAGTACTTC.

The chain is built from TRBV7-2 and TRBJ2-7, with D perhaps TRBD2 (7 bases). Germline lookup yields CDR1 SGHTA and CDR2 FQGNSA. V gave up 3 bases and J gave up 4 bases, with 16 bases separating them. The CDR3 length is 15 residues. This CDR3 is CASSFKQGAGYEQYF. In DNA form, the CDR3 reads TGTGCCAGCAGCTTCAAACAGGGAGCGGGGTACGAGCAGTACTTC.

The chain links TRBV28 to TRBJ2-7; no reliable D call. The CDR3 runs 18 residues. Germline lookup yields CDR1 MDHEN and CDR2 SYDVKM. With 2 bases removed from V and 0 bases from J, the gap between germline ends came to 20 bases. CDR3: CASSLRFQWEASSYEQYF. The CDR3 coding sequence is TGTGCCAGCAGTTTAAGGTTCCAGTGGGAAGCGAGCTCCTACGAGCAGTACTTC.

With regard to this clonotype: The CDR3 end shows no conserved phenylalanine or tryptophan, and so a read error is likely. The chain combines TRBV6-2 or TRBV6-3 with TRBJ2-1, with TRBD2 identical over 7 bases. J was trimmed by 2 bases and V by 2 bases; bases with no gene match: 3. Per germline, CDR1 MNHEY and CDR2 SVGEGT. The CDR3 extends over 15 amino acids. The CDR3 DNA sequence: TGTGCCAGCAGTTACGGGGCGGGGGCCTACAATGAGCAGTTCCTC. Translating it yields CASSYGAGAYNEQFL.

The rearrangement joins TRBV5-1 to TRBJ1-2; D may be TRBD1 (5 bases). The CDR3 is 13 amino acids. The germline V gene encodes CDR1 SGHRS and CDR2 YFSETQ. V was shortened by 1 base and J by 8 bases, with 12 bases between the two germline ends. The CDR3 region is CASSLWQGDGYTF. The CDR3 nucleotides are TGCGCCAGCAGCTTGTGGCAGGGTGACGGCTACACCTTC.

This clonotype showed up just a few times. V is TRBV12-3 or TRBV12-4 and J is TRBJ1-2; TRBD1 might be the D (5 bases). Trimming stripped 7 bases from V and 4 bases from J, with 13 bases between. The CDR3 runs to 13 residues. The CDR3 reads CASTWDGSYGYTF. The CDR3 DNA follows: TGTGCCAGCACCTGGGACGGCTCCTATGGCTACACCTTC.

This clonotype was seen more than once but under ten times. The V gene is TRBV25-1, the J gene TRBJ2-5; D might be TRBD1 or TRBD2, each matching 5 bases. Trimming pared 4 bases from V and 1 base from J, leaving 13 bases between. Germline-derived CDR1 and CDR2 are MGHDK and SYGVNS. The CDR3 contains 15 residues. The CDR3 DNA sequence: TGTGCCAGCAGTGTCCCTTTGGGGACCCAAGAGACCCAGTACTTC. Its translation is CASSVPLGTQETQYF.

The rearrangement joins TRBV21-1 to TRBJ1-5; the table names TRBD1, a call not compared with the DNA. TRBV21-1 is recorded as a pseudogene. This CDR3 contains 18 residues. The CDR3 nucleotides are TGTGCCAGCAGCAAGGAATTCCGGGACAGGGTGTTTCAACAGCCCCAGCATTTT. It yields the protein CASSKEFRDRVFQQPQHF.

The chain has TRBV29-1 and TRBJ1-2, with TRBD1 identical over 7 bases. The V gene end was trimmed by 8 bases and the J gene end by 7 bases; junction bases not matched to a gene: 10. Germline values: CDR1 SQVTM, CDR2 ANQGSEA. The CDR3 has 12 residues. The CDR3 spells CSSLQGNGGYTF. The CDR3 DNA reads TGCAGCTCATTACAGGGGAACGGTGGCTACACCTTC.

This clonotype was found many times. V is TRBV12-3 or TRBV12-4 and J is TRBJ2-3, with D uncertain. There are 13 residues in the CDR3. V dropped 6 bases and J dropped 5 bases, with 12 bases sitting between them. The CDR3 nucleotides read TGTGCCAGCAGCTTGGATTGGGGAGATACGCAGTATTTT. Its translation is CASSLDWGDTQYF.

The CDR3 is CSAPTGRGRIAFF. The CDR3 DNA sequence: TGCAGTGCCCCAACTGGGAGGGGGCGAATAGCTTTCTTT. The chain uses TRBV20-1 and TRBJ1-1; 7 nucleotides agree with TRBD1. CDR3 length: 13 amino acids. With V trimmed by 6 bases and J by 10 bases, 14 bases remained unmatched. Germline values: CDR1 DFQATT, CDR2 SNEGSKA (reference sequence).

CDR3 nucleotide sequence: TGTGCCAGCAGCCTAGGGGTGAACGGGGCCAACGTCCTGACTTTC. It is translated as CASSLGVNGANVLTF. The chain joins TRBV7-8 to TRBJ2-6; D may be TRBD1 (5 bases). CDR1 SGHVS and CDR2 FQNEAQ come from the germline V gene. The CDR3 sequence is 15 residues long. The ends were cut back, 5 bases at V and 4 bases at J, with 12 bases in the middle. Variable domain in full (rest from reference TRBV7-8 and TRBJ2-6): GAGVSQSPRYKVAKRGQDVALRCDPISGHVSLFWYQQALGQGPEFLTYFQNEAQLDKSGLPSDRFFAERPEGSVSTLKIQRTQQEDSAVYLCASSLGVNGANVLTFGAGSRLTVL.

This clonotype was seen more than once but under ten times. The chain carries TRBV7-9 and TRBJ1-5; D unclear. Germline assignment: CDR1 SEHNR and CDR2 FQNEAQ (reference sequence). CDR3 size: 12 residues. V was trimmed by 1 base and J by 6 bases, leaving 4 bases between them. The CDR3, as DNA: TGTGCCAGCAGCTTAGAGGCTCAGCCCCAGCATTTT. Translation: CASSLEAQPQHF.

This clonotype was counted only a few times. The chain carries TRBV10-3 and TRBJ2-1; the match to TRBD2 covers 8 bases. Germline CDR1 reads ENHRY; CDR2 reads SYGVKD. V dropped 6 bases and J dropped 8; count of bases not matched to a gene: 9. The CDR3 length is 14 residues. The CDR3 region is CAIRNSGITDEQFF. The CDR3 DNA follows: TGTGCCATCAGGAATAGCGGGATAACCGATGAGCAGTTCTTC.

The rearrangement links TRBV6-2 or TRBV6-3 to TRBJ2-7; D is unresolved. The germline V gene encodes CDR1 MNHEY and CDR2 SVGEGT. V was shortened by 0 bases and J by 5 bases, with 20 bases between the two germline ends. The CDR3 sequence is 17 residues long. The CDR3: CASSYSGDPKRVNEQYF. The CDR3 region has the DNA TGTGCCAGCAGTTACTCAGGAGACCCCAAACGTGTGAACGAGCAGTACTTC.

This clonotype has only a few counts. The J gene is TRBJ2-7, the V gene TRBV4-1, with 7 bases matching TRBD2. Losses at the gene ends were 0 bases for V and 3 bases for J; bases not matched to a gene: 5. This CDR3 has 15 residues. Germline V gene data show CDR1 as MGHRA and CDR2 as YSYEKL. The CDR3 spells CASSQDRGELYEQYF. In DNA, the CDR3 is TGCGCCAGCAGCCAAGATCGGGGGGAACTCTACGAGCAGTACTTC.

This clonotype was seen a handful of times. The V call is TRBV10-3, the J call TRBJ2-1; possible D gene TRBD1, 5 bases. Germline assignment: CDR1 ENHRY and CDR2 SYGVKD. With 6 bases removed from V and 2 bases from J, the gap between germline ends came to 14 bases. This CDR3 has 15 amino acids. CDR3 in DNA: TGTGCCATCAGCCAGACAGAATCAGCCTACAATGAGCAGTTCTTC. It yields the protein CAISQTESAYNEQFF.

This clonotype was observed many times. As DNA, the CDR3 is TGCAGCTCGGGACAGCAAGAGACCCAGTACTTC. This encodes CSSGQQETQYF. The chain is built from TRBV29-1 and TRBJ2-5, with 7 bases identical to TRBD1. V lost 8 bases, J lost 2 bases, and 2 bases stayed unmatched. CDR1 is SQVTM, CDR2 ANQGSEA, per germline. The CDR3 loop spans 11 amino acids.

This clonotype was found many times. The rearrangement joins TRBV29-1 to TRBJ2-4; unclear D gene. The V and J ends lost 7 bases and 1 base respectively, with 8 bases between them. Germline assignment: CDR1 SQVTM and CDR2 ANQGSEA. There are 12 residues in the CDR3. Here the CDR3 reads CSGQEAKNIQYF. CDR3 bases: TGCAGCGGGCAGGAGGCCAAAAACATTCAGTACTTC.

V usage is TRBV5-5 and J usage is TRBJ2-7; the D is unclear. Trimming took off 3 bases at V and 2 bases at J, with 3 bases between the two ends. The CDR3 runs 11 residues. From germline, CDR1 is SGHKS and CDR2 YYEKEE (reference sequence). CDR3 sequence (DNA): TGTGCCAGCAGCTGGACCTACGAGCAGTACTTC. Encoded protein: CASSWTYEQYF.

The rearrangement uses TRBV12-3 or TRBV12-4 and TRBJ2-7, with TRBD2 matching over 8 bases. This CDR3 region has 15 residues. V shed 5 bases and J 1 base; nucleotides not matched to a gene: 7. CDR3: CASSRSGKYSYEQYF. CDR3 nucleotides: TGTGCCAGCAGTCGTAGCGGGAAATATTCCTACGAGCAGTACTTC.

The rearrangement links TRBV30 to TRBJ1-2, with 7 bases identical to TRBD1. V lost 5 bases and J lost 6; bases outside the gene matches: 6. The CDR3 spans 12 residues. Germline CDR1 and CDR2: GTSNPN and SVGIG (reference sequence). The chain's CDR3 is CAWSRGYHGYTF. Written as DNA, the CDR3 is TGTGCCTGGTCCAGGGGGTACCATGGCTACACCTTC.

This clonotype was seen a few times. CDR3 DNA sequence: TGTGCCAGCAGCCAAGATGTATACTACGAGCAGTACTTC. Residues: CASSQDVYYEQYF. The rearrangement links TRBV3-1 to TRBJ2-7; the D is unclear. This CDR3 spans 13 amino acids. Germline assignment: CDR1 LGHDT and CDR2 YNNKEL (reference sequence). The germline V and J ends were trimmed by 0 bases and 3 bases, with 6 bases remaining between them.

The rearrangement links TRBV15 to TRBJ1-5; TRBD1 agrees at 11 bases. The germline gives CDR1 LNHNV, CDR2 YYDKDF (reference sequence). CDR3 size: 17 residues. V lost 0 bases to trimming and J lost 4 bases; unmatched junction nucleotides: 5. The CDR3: CATSRDLRDRGNQPQHF. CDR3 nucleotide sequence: TGTGCCACCAGCAGAGATCTTAGGGACAGGGGGAATCAGCCCCAGCATTTT.

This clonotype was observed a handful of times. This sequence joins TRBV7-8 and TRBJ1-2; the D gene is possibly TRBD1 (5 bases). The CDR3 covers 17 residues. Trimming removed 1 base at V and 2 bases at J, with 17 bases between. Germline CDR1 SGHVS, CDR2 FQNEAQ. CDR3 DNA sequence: TGTGCCAGCAGCTTAGAGTCGGGACCCAGGGCGAACTATGGCTACACCTTC. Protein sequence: CASSLESGPRANYGYTF.

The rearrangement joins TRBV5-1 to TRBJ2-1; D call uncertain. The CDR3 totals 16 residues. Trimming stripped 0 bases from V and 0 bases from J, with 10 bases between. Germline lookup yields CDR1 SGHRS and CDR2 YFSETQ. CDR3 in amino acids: CASSLEALGSYNEQFF. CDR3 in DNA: TGCGCCAGCAGCTTGGAGGCCCTTGGCTCCTACAATGAGCAGTTCTTC.